What follows are 17 T cell receptor beta chains derived from one specimen sequenced in a study of blood T cell repertoires in COVID-19. Produced via immunoSEQ multiplex PCR; TCRdb's table is partial and in-frame only. The data hold roughly 240,000 clones, with around 80% observed a single time. The sequenced sample consisted of peripheral blood. The receptors come from a woman older than 75 with acute or convalescent COVID-19.

V usage is TRBV5-1 and J usage is TRBJ2-1; D possibly corresponds to TRBD1 (5 bases). The germline V gene encodes CDR1 SGHRS and CDR2 YFSETQ. The CDR3 totals 14 residues. The V end lost 1 base, the J end lost 10 bases, and 15 bases lay between the germline ends. The CDR3 nucleotides read TGCGCCAGCAGCTTGCCCAGGGTTCTGGGAGAGCAGTTCTTC. It encodes CASSLPRVLGEQFF.

This clone was picked up one time. The V gene is TRBV7-9, the J gene TRBJ1-1; TRBD1 is a possible D gene (5 bases). The CDR3 covers 13 residues. Trimming pared 5 bases from V and 3 bases from J, leaving 10 bases between. Germline CDR1 SEHNR, CDR2 FQNEAQ (reference sequence). CDR3 region: CASSIQGYTEAFF. CDR3 in DNA: TGTGCCAGCAGCATTCAGGGCTACACTGAAGCTTTCTTT.

DNA for the CDR3: TGTGCCAGCAGAATTACTAGCGGAGACTACAATGAGCAGTTCTTC. Translation: CASRITSGDYNEQFF. This chain links TRBV6-6 with TRBJ2-1; TRBD2 matches at 8 bases. The CDR3 spans 15 residues. Looked up from germline, CDR1 is MNHNY and CDR2 is SVGAGI (reference sequence). V trimming: 6 bases; J trimming: 3 bases; junction bases outside the gene matches: 7.

The chain carries TRBV3-1 (or the pseudogene TRBV3-2) and TRBJ2-7, with a weak D call TRBD1 (5 bases). V lost 4 bases, J lost 1 base, and 11 bases lay in between. The CDR3 is 14 amino acids. CDR1 is LGHDT and CDR2 is YNNKEL in the germline V gene (reference sequence). The CDR3 loop reads CASSRQSVSYEQYF. Written as DNA, the CDR3 is TGTGCCAGCAGCCGACAGTCTGTATCCTACGAGCAGTACTTC.

This chain connects TRBV6-1 to TRBJ1-1; 9 bases fit TRBD1. CDR3 length equals 14 residues. Germline CDR1 MNHNS, CDR2 SASEGT. V lost 3 bases to trimming and J lost 4 bases; unmatched junction nucleotides: 3. CDR3 residues: CASSDGQGRTEAFF. CDR3 in DNA: TGTGCCAGCAGTGACGGACAGGGGCGCACTGAAGCTTTCTTT.

The rearrangement joins TRBV5-1 to TRBJ2-2; 7 bases are shared with TRBD2. Germline CDR1 and CDR2: SGHRS and YFSETQ. CDR3 length: 15 amino acids. V shed 3 bases, J shed 6 bases, and the junction held 8 bases outside the gene matches. CDR3 sequence reads: CASSSGTTVAGELFF. The CDR3 DNA reads TGCGCCAGCAGCTCTGGGACTACAGTGGCCGGGGAGCTGTTTTTT.

This chain joins TRBV18 and TRBJ1-3; possible D gene TRBD1, 5 bases. V was shortened by 2 bases and J by 0 bases, with 11 bases between the two germline ends. The CDR3 loop spans 16 amino acids. Germline V CDR1 and CDR2: KGHSH, LQKENI. In DNA, the CDR3 is TGTGCCAGCTCACCAGTACAGGCGAGCTCTGGAAACACCATATATTTT. Protein: CASSPVQASSGNTIYF.

The V gene is TRBV28, the J gene TRBJ2-5, with TRBD1 matching over 9 bases. CDR3 length: 15 residues. J was trimmed by 4 bases and V by 5 bases; bases with no gene match: 8. Germline V CDR1 and CDR2: MDHEN, SYDVKM. CDR3 loop: CASSPRDRVGETQYF. The CDR3, as DNA: TGTGCCAGCAGTCCCCGGGACAGGGTAGGAGAGACCCAGTACTTC.

This chain links TRBV19 with TRBJ1-5; D is unresolved. Trimming took off 3 bases at V and 3 bases at J, with 12 bases between the two ends. There are 15 residues in the CDR3. Germline V CDR1 and CDR2: LNHDA, SQIVND (reference sequence). In DNA, the CDR3 is TGTGCCAGTAGTATGGCGGCAGTCAACAATCAGCCCCAGCATTTT. As protein: CASSMAAVNNQPQHF.

This chain uses TRBV7-3 with TRBJ2-7; tentatively, D is TRBD2 (7 bases). This CDR3 is 16 amino acids long. Between the trimmed V and J ends, which lost 5 bases and 2 bases, there was a span of 19 bases. Germline V gene sequence: CDR1 SGHTA, CDR2 FQGTGA. The CDR3 nucleotides are TGTGCCAGCAGCCCTACGGGGGGCGCCTTTCCCTACGAGCAGTACTTC. Its translation is CASSPTGGAFPYEQYF.

The chain uses TRBV7-2 and TRBJ1-1; TRBD1 is a possible D gene (5 bases). The CDR3 length is 17 residues. Germline V CDR1 and CDR2: SGHTA, FQGNSA. V was clipped by 1 base and J by 7 bases, with 22 bases between them. The CDR3 spells CASSLVAAGSFQHEAFF. The CDR3 DNA reads as TGTGCCAGCAGCTTAGTCGCGGCAGGGTCCTTTCAACATGAAGCTTTCTTT.

This chain connects TRBV12-3 or TRBV12-4 to TRBJ1-3; D is unclear. Deletions cut 8 bases from V and 5 bases from J, with 13 bases between. The CDR3 totals 13 residues. The CDR3 loop is CASRYTERNTIYF. In DNA, the CDR3 is TGTGCCAGCCGCTACACGGAGAGAAACACCATATATTTT.

The chain combines TRBV5-1 with TRBJ2-5; D may be TRBD1 (6 bases). The V end was cut by 0 bases, the J end by 5 bases, with 14 bases between. This CDR3 comprises 15 residues. Germline V gives CDR1 SGHRS, CDR2 YFSETQ. Here the CDR3 reads CASSLGTDTGETQYF. The CDR3 DNA is TGCGCCAGCAGCTTGGGGACAGACACCGGGGAGACCCAGTACTTC.

The J gene is TRBJ1-5, the V gene TRBV19; perhaps TRBD1 as D (6 bases). The V and J ends lost 4 bases and 2 bases respectively, with 18 bases between them. The CDR3 is 17 amino acids. The germline CDR1 and CDR2 sequences are LNHDA and SQIVND (reference sequence). Here the CDR3 DNA reads TGTGCCAGTAGTAACAGGGACGTAGGAATAGGCAATCAGCCCCAGCATTTT. It is translated as CASSNRDVGIGNQPQHF.

This clone occurred a few times. This chain links TRBV20-1 with TRBJ1-2, with 9 bases fitting TRBD1. The CDR3 consists of 11 residues. Germline CDR1 is DFQATT and CDR2 is SNEGSKA (reference sequence). CDR3 DNA sequence: TGCAGGGAGGGACAGGGTCCAGGCTACACCTTC. Encoded protein: CREGQGPGYTF.

This clone has a single count. This sequence joins TRBV3-1 (or the pseudogene TRBV3-2) and TRBJ2-1; the match to TRBD2 covers 8 bases. The CDR3 consists of 15 residues. Germline V gene sequence: CDR1 LGHDT, CDR2 YNNKEL (reference sequence). Unmatched junction bases numbered 4, after V lost 4 bases and J lost 2 bases. The CDR3 coding sequence is TGTGCCAGCAGCCGAGCGGGGGCTACCTACAATGAGCAGTTCTTC. The encoded protein is CASSRAGATYNEQFF.

This chain links TRBV7-2 with TRBJ2-7, with 7 bases lining up with TRBD2. In germline, CDR1 is SGHTA, CDR2 FQGNSA. The CDR3 has 14 residues. With 5 bases clipped from V and 6 bases from J, the junction kept 10 bases outside the gene matches. CDR3 sequence reads: CASSLRPGGGEQYF. DNA for the CDR3: TGTGCCAGCAGCCTACGCCCGGGCGGGGGCGAGCAGTACTTC.